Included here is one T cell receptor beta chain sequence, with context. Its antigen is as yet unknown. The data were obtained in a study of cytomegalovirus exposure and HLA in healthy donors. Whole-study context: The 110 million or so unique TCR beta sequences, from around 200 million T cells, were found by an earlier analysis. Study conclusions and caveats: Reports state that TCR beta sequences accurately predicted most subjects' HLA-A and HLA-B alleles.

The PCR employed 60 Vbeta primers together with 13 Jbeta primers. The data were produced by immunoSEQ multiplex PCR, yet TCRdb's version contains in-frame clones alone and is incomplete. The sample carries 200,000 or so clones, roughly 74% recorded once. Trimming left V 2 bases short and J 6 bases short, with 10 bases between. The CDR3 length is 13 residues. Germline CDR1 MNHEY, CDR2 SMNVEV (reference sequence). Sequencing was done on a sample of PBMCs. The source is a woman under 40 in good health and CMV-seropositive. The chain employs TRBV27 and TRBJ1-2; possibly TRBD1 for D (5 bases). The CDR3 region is CASSLTRAHGYTF. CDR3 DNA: TGTGCCAGCAGTTTAACCAGGGCTCATGGCTACACCTTC.